The clone carrying this T cell receptor (beta chain) was counted a few times. What it binds is not known. Other DNA sequences in this sample translate to the same CDR3. Germline loops: CDR1 KGHSH, CDR2 LQKENI. This CDR3 has 14 amino acids. Trimming removed 3 bases from V and 0 bases from J, with 5 bases in between. Libraries were prepared by immunoSEQ multiplex PCR; TCRdb keeps only in-frame clonotypes and omits some of them. The sample yields some 1 million clones, approximately 72% seen once. This sample is drawn from a study of shared clonotypes between healthy human individuals. Study outcomes and limitations: Exclusively blood specimens were collected; tissue repertoires likely differ.

In the CD4+ fraction, cells were divided into CD45RA+ naive and CD45RA-negative memory subsets. This rearrangement joins TRBV18 to TRBJ1-4, with D unclear. The specimen sequenced was memory CD4+ T cells sorted from blood. The subset denotes: CD45RA-negative fraction. The receptor was isolated from a man aged 18 to 30 in good health. The CDR3 nucleotides read TGTGCCAGCTCACCGCGCCCAACTAATGAAAAACTGTTTTTT. It is translated as CASSPRPTNEKLFF.